This T cell receptor beta chain was observed in a study of T cell clones after liver transplantation. CDR1 MNHNS and CDR2 SASEGT come from the germline V gene. Trimming pared 7 bases from V and 6 bases from J, leaving 19 bases between. The CDR3 consists of 15 residues. This clone has just one count. Clones were sequenced by immunoSEQ multiplex PCR, and TCRdb holds only the in-frame ones, with some missing. The table includes 99,000 or so clones, approximately 78% detected once. This sample comprised CD4+ T cells from blood, obtained before liver transplant. The chain carries TRBV6-1 and TRBJ1-5, with D tentatively TRBD1 (5 bases). This clonotype originated in a human donor who received a liver transplant. This CDR3 is CASILTRQGGQPQHF. The CDR3, as DNA: TGTGCCAGCATCTTAACACGGCAGGGCGGTCAGCCCCAGCATTTT.